Following are 14 T cell receptor beta chains from one sample sequenced in a study of chemoradiotherapy in HPV16-positive cancers. TCRdb's table, derived via immunoSEQ multiplex PCR, lists solely in-frame clones and lacks some. The data contain a few thousand clones, about 86% of them seen just once; the ten biggest clones take up around 2%. The sequences come from tumor tissue, collected from a patient who underwent chemoradiotherapy. The origin of the receptors is a human donor with HPV-associated anogenital cancer.

In this sample, this clone turned up once. The chain joins TRBV4-3 to TRBJ2-3; 7 bases agree with TRBD2. Unmatched junction bases numbered 5, after V lost 1 base and J lost 4 bases. Looked up from germline, CDR1 is LGHNA and CDR2 is YSLEER. This CDR3 contains 15 residues. The CDR3 DNA follows: TGCGCCAGCAGCCAAGGGGCGGGAGTGGCAGATACGCAGTATTTT. Translation: CASSQGAGVADTQYF.

CDR3 residues: CASSSPGLSVDEQFF. CDR3 nucleotides: TGTGCCAGCAGCTCTCCGGGACTCTCCGTCGATGAGCAGTTCTTC. V and J are TRBV11-2 and TRBJ2-1, with a weak D call TRBD2 (6 bases). CDR1 and CDR2 from the germline V gene are SGHAT and FQNNGV. With 4 bases removed from V and 8 bases from J, the gap between germline ends came to 18 bases. CDR3 length: 15 amino acids.

The rearrangement joins TRBV11-3 to TRBJ2-1, with D possibly being TRBD1 (5 bases). CDR3 length: 15 residues. The germline CDR1 and CDR2 sequences are SGHNT and YENEEA. Between the trimmed V and J ends, which lost 1 base and 6 bases, there was a span of 13 bases. The CDR3 loop is CASSLGLATGNEQFF. CDR3 bases: TGTGCCAGCAGCTTAGGGCTTGCAACAGGCAATGAGCAGTTCTTC.

This chain links TRBV7-8 with TRBJ2-5; TRBD2 matches 9 bases. Per the germline V gene, CDR1 is SGHVS and CDR2 is FQNEAQ. With V trimmed by 5 bases and J by 2 bases, 6 bases remained unmatched. The CDR3 consists of 15 residues. CDR3 sequence: CASSTGLARQETQYF. The CDR3 DNA follows: TGTGCCAGCAGCACCGGACTAGCGCGACAAGAGACCCAGTACTTC.

The chain couples TRBV6-5 to TRBJ1-2, with D possibly matching TRBD1 (5 bases). The V gene's germline CDR1 is MNHEY and CDR2 SVGAGI. The CDR3 consists of 14 residues. The ends were cut back, 0 bases at V and 8 bases at J, with 13 bases in the middle. This CDR3 is CASSYSGQGRGYTF. CDR3 DNA sequence: TGTGCCAGCAGTTACTCGGGGCAGGGTAGAGGCTACACCTTC.

The chain has TRBV28 and TRBJ2-7; no clear D gene. The CDR3 is 14 residues long. From germline, CDR1 is MDHEN and CDR2 SYDVKM. V gave up 5 bases and J gave up 2 bases, with 13 bases separating them. CDR3 protein: CASSPPGPTYEQYF. In DNA, the CDR3 is TGTGCCAGCAGTCCACCTGGCCCAACCTACGAGCAGTACTTC.

The rearrangement joins TRBV4-3 to TRBJ2-2; 10 bases line up with TRBD2. Germline V gene lookup returns CDR1 LGHNA and CDR2 YSLEER. V was pared by 1 base and J by 0 bases, with 5 bases of the junction left unmatched. This CDR3 has 18 residues. CDR3 sequence (DNA): TGCGCCAGCAGCCAAGGGACTAGCGGAGCCTCGAACACCGGGGAGCTGTTTTTT. It specifies CASSQGTSGASNTGELFF.

This clone was counted once. The chain combines TRBV4-1 with TRBJ1-2; D not resolved. There are 13 residues in the CDR3. CDR1 is MGHRA, CDR2 YSYEKL, per germline. Trimming shortened V by 0 bases and J by 10 bases, and 12 bases separated the two germline ends. CDR3 amino acids: CASSQDLAVFYTF. CDR3 bases: TGCGCCAGCAGCCAAGATCTAGCAGTCTTCTACACCTTC.

This clone was recorded once. J is TRBJ2-2 and V is TRBV6-4; 7 positions agree with TRBD2. CDR1 and CDR2 (germline): MRHNA, SNTAGT. The junction had 4 bases not matched to a gene; V was cut back by 6 bases and J by 0 bases. The CDR3 has 15 residues. The CDR3 region is CASSTGGANTGELFF. The CDR3 coding sequence is TGTGCCAGCAGCACTGGGGGGGCGAACACCGGGGAGCTGTTTTTT.

This CDR3 is CASSDRQNTEAFF. CDR3 sequence (DNA): TGTGCCAGCAGCGACCGACAGAACACTGAAGCTTTCTTT. The rearrangement joins TRBV7-9 to TRBJ1-1; D is unresolved. From germline, CDR1 is SEHNR and CDR2 FQNEAQ (reference sequence). CDR3 size: 13 residues. The V gene lost 5 bases and the J gene lost 1 base, with 8 bases spanning the gap.

The chain recombines TRBV27 with TRBJ2-1; D not resolved. This CDR3 has 13 amino acids. Germline V gene sequence: CDR1 MNHEY, CDR2 SMNVEV (reference sequence). Trimming stripped 6 bases from V and 2 bases from J, with 8 bases between. The CDR3 sequence is CASSRMAYNEQFF. Written as DNA, the CDR3 is TGTGCCAGCAGCCGAATGGCCTACAATGAGCAGTTCTTC.

The chain couples TRBV11-2 to TRBJ2-5; D unresolved. Germline V gene lookup returns CDR1 SGHAT and CDR2 FQNNGV. Trimming removed 0 bases at V and 7 bases at J, with 6 bases between. CDR3 length: 12 amino acids. CDR3 amino acids: CASSLEQVTQYF. The CDR3 DNA follows: TGTGCCAGCAGCTTAGAGCAGGTGACCCAGTACTTC.

This rearrangement joins TRBV19 to TRBJ2-7; 11 bases map to TRBD2. V lost 6 bases, J lost 1 base, and 11 bases stayed unmatched. The CDR3 length is 17 residues. Germline assignment: CDR1 LNHDA and CDR2 SQIVND (reference sequence). CDR3 nucleotides: TGTGCCAGTAGCAACCTTTATACTAGCGGGAGTTCCTACGAGCAGTACTTC. Its translation is CASSNLYTSGSSYEQYF.

CDR3 DNA sequence: TGTGCCACCAGCAGGTACAGGGGAGAAGCTTTCTTT. It is translated as CATSRYRGEAFF. The V and J genes are TRBV15 and TRBJ1-1; TRBD1 agrees at 7 bases. V shed 3 bases, J shed 8 bases, and the junction held 3 bases outside the gene matches. The CDR3 loop spans 12 amino acids. Germline V gives CDR1 LNHNV, CDR2 YYDKDF (reference sequence).